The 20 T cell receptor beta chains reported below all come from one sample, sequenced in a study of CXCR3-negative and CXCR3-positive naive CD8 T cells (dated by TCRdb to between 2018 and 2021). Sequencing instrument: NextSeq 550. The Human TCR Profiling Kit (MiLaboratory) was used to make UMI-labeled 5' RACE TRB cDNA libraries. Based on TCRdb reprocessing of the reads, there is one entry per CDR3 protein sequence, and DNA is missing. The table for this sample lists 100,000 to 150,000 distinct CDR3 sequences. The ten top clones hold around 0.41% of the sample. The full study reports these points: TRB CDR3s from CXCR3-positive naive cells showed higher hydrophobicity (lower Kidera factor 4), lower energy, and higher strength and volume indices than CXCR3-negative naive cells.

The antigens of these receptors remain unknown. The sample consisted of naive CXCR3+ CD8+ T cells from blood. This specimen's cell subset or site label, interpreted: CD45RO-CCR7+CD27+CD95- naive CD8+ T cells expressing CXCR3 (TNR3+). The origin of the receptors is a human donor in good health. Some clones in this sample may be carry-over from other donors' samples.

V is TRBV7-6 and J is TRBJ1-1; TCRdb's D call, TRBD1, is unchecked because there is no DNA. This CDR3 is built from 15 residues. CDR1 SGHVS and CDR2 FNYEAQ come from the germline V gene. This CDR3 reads CASSPLDRVNTEAFF. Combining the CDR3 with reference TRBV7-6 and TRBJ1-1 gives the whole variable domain GAGVSQSPRYKVTKRGQDVALRCDPISGHVSLYWYRQALGQGPEFLTYFNYEAQQDKSGLPNDRFSAERPEGSISTLTIQRTEQRDSAMYRCASSPLDRVNTEAFFGQGTRLTVV.

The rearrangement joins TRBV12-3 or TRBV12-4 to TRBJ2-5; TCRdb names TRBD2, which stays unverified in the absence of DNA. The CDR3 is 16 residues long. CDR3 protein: CASSLTSGGVQETQYF.

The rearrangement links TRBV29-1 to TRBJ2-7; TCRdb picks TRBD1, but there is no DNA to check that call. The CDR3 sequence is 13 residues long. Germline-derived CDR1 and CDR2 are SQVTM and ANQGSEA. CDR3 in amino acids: CSVTGGSSYEQYF.

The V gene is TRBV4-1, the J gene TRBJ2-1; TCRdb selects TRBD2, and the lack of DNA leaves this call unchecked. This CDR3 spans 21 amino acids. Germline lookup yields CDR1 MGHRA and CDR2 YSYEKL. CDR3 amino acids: CASSQSTRGRLAGYNYNEQFF.

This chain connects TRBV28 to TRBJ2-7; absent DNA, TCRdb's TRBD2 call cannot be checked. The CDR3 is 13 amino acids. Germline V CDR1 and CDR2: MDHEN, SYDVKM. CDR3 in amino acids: CASSVTPLAVQYF.

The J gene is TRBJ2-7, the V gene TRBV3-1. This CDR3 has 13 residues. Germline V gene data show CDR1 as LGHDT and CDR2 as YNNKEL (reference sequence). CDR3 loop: CASSQDTSYEQYF.

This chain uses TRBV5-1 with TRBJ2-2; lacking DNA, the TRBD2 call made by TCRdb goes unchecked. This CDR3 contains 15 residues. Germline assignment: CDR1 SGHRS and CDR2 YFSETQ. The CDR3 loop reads CASSLEAVGTGELFF.

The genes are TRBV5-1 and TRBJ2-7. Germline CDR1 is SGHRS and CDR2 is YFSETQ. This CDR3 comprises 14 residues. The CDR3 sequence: CASSLAETPYEQYF.

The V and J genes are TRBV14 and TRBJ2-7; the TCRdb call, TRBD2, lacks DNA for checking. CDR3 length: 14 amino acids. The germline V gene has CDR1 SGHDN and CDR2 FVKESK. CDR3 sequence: CASFPPGTSYEQYF.

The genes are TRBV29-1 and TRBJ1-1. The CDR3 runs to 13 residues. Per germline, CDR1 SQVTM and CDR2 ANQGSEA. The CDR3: CSVLTDLNTEAFF.

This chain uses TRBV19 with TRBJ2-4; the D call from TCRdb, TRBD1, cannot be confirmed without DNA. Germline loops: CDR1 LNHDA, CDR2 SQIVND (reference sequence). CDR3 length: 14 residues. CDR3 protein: CASSGRDKENIQYF.

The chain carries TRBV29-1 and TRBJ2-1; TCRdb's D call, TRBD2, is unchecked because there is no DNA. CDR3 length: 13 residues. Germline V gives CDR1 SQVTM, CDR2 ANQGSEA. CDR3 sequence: CSVEGGSFNEQFF.

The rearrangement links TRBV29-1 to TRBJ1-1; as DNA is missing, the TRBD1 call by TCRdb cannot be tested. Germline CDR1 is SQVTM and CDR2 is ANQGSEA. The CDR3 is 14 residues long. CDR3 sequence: CSVDPTGAGTEAFF.

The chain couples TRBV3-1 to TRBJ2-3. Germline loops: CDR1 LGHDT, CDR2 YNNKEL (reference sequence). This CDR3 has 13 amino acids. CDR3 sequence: CASTQGMVNTQYF.

CDR3 residues: CASSLVPASYEQYF. The rearrangement links TRBV5-5 to TRBJ2-7. CDR1 and CDR2 from the germline V gene are SGHKS and YYEKEE (reference sequence). The CDR3 covers 14 residues. Together with reference TRBV5-5 and TRBJ2-7, the CDR3 gives the full variable domain: DAGVTQSPTHLIKTRGQQVTLRCSPISGHKSVSWYQQVLGQGPQFIFQYYEKEERGRGNFPDRFSARQFPNYSSELNVNALLLGDSALYLCASSLVPASYEQYFGPGTRLTVT.

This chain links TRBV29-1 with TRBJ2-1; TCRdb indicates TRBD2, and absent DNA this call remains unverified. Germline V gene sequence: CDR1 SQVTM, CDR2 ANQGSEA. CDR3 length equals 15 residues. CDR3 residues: CSVLAGLAGDLEQFF.

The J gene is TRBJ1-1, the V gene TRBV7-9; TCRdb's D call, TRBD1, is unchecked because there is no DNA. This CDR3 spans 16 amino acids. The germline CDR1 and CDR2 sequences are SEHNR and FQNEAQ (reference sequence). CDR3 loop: CASRTPRGGRRTEAFF. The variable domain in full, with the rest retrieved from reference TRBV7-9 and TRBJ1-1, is DTGVSQNPRHKITKRGQNVTFRCDPISEHNRLYWYRQTLGQGPEFLTYFQNEAQLEKSRLLSDRFSAERPKGSFSTLEIQRTEQGDSAMYLCASRTPRGGRRTEAFFGQGTRLTVV.

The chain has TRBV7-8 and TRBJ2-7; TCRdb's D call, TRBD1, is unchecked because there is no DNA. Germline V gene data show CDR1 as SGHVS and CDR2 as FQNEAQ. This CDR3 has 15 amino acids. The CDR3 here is CASSLMVRDSREQYF.

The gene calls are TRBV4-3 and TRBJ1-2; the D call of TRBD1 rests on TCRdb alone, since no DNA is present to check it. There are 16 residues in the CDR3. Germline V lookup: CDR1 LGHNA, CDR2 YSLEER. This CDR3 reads CASSQDWGQGNYGYTF.

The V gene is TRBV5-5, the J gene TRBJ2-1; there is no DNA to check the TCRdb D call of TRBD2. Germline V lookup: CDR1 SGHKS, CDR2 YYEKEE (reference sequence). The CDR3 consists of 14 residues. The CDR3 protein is CASRELGLSNEQFF.